Listed here are 16 T cell receptor beta chains from one sample, sequenced in a study of T cell responses to AZD1222 COVID-19 vaccine. TCRdb keeps only in-frame clones here, not all; method: immunoSEQ multiplex PCR. The sample lists 150,000 to 200,000 clones, under 95% occurring once. The sequenced sample was peripheral blood, obtained 28 days after the second AZD1222 dose. All receptors derive from an adult who received the AZD1222 COVID-19 vaccine.

The chain joins TRBV4-3 to TRBJ2-1, with D unclear. Germline lookup yields CDR1 LGHNA and CDR2 YSLEER. The CDR3 spans 15 residues. V lost 0 bases to trimming and J lost 5 bases, with 11 bases between them. Written as DNA, the CDR3 is TGCGCCAGCAGCCAAGAGATGTATCGGGACAATGAGCAGTTCTTC. This codes for CASSQEMYRDNEQFF.

The J gene is TRBJ1-2, the V gene TRBV29-1; D not certain. Trimming cost V 4 bases and J 4 bases, with 7 bases left between them. The germline V gene encodes CDR1 SQVTM and CDR2 ANQGSEA. CDR3 length: 11 amino acids. The CDR3, as DNA: TGCAGCGTTGCTGTGGGCTATGGCTACACCTTC. Its translation: CSVAVGYGYTF.

The rearrangement uses TRBV5-1 and TRBJ2-7, with 9 bases identical to TRBD1. CDR1 and CDR2 from the germline V gene are SGHRS and YFSETQ. The CDR3 covers 14 residues. V was pared by 6 bases and J by 7 bases, with 11 bases of the junction left unmatched. The CDR3 spells CASKPLGTGFEQYF. The CDR3 DNA follows: TGCGCCAGCAAGCCGTTGGGGACAGGGTTTGAGCAGTACTTC. Together with reference TRBV5-1 and TRBJ2-7, the CDR3 gives the full variable domain: KAGVTQTPRYLIKTRGQQVTLSCSPISGHRSVSWYQQTPGQGLQFLFEYFSETQRNKGNFPGRFSGRQFSNSRSEMNVSTLELGDSALYLCASKPLGTGFEQYFGPGTRLTVT.

This chain joins TRBV19 and TRBJ2-3; unclear D gene. The CDR3 sequence is 14 residues long. Germline loops: CDR1 LNHDA, CDR2 SQIVND (reference sequence). Trimming removed 7 bases from V and 0 bases from J, with 11 bases in between. The CDR3 DNA reads TGTGCCAGTACCCCGCAGAGTAGCACAGATACGCAGTATTTT. Translated: CASTPQSSTDTQYF.

The chain employs TRBV7-6 and TRBJ2-1; 7 bases are a match to TRBD2. From germline, CDR1 is SGHVS and CDR2 FNYEAQ. J was trimmed by 7 bases and V by 3 bases; bases with no gene match: 24. This CDR3 region has 20 residues. CDR3 nucleotides: TGTGCCAGCAGCTTCACATACTCACGGTCCGGACTAGGTGGAGGGAATGAGCAGTTCTTC. Protein product: CASSFTYSRSGLGGGNEQFF.

This chain links TRBV7-9 with TRBJ1-1, with D hard to call. Germline V CDR1 and CDR2: SEHNR, FQNEAQ (reference sequence). This CDR3 contains 15 residues. The germline V and J ends were trimmed by 1 base and 1 base, with 10 bases remaining between them. The CDR3 reads CASSLEGRRNTEAFF. In DNA form, the CDR3 reads TGTGCCAGCAGCTTAGAGGGCAGGAGGAACACTGAAGCTTTCTTT.

V gene TRBV2 combines with J gene TRBJ2-1; TRBD2 aligns across 7 bases. V dropped 8 bases and J dropped 2; count of bases not matched to a gene: 3. Germline loops: CDR1 SNHLY, CDR2 FYNNEI. The CDR3 loop spans 13 amino acids. The CDR3 DNA is TGTGCCAGCGGCGGGAGCGCCTACAATGAGCAGTTCTTC. Protein product: CASGGSAYNEQFF.

There are a few counts of this clone. The chain combines TRBV20-1 with TRBJ2-7; D is undetermined. V was shortened by 6 bases and J by 1 base, with 4 bases between the two germline ends. The CDR3 loop spans 10 amino acids. Looked up from germline, CDR1 is DFQATT and CDR2 is SNEGSKA (reference sequence). CDR3 in DNA: TGCAGTGCCAGGTCCTACGAGCAGTACTTC. It encodes CSARSYEQYF.

The chain has TRBV29-1 and TRBJ2-5; D might be TRBD2 (5 bases). The V and J ends lost 6 bases and 3 bases respectively, with 5 bases between them. CDR3 size: 10 residues. CDR1 is SQVTM, CDR2 ANQGSEA, per germline. The CDR3: CSVGEETQYF. CDR3 in DNA: TGCAGCGTGGGAGAAGAGACCCAGTACTTC.

The chain is built from TRBV29-1 and TRBJ2-2; a weak D match, TRBD1 (6 bases). Per germline, CDR1 SQVTM and CDR2 ANQGSEA. This CDR3 is built from 13 residues. V was cut by 6 bases and J by 4 bases, with 12 bases left in between. CDR3 in DNA: TGCAGCGTGAAACAGGGTAGCACCGGGGAGCTGTTTTTT. Translation gives CSVKQGSTGELFF.

The chain combines TRBV10-1 with TRBJ2-1; D may be TRBD1 (5 bases). This CDR3 has 13 residues. V shed 4 bases and J shed 8 bases, with 12 bases lying between them. CDR1 is WNHNN and CDR2 is SYGVQD in the germline V gene (reference sequence). The DNA of the CDR3 is TGCGCCAGCAGTGCTAGGACAACGGATGAGCAGTTCTTC. Its protein product is CASSARTTDEQFF.

The chain combines TRBV6-5 with TRBJ1-2; unclear D gene. Germline V gives CDR1 MNHEY, CDR2 SVGAGI. The germline V and J ends were trimmed by 6 bases and 4 bases, with 15 bases remaining between them. CDR3 length: 14 residues. The CDR3 here is CASSMDGPRYGYTF. CDR3 in DNA: TGTGCCAGCAGCATGGACGGACCTCGCTATGGCTACACCTTC.

V usage is TRBV27 and J usage is TRBJ1-6; no clear D gene. This CDR3 contains 15 residues. CDR1 and CDR2 (germline): MNHEY, SMNVEV (reference sequence). V was shortened by 7 bases and J by 4 bases, with 14 bases between the two germline ends. The CDR3 loop is CASKGRAKYNSPLHF. CDR3 nucleotide sequence: TGTGCCAGCAAGGGAAGGGCGAAATATAATTCACCCCTCCACTTT.

The V and J genes are TRBV5-6 and TRBJ2-5, with 7 bases identical to TRBD2. The junction had 4 bases not matched to a gene; V was cut back by 0 bases and J by 5 bases. Germline CDR1 reads SGHDT; CDR2 reads YYEEEE. This CDR3 has 14 amino acids. The CDR3 sequence is CASSLGIGRETQYF. Here the CDR3 DNA reads TGTGCCAGCAGCTTGGGTATCGGGAGGGAGACCCAGTACTTC.

The rearrangement uses TRBV6-4 and TRBJ1-6; 7 nucleotides match TRBD1. The CDR3 is made up of 13 amino acids. Germline V gene sequence: CDR1 MRHNA, CDR2 SNTAGT. The J segment lost 13 bases and the V segment lost 3 bases, leaving 6 bases of the junction unmatched. CDR3 DNA sequence: TGTGCCAGCAGTGATTACAGGGGTTACCCCCTCCACTTT. Translation gives CASSDYRGYPLHF.

The chain links TRBV5-1 to TRBJ1-6, with 9 bases matching TRBD1. This CDR3 contains 14 residues. Trimming took 3 bases from V and 8 from J; bases not matched to a gene: 3. Germline-derived CDR1 and CDR2 are SGHRS and YFSETQ. The CDR3 region has the DNA TGCGCCAGCAGCTATGACAGGGGGGATTCACCCCTCCACTTT. It is translated as CASSYDRGDSPLHF.